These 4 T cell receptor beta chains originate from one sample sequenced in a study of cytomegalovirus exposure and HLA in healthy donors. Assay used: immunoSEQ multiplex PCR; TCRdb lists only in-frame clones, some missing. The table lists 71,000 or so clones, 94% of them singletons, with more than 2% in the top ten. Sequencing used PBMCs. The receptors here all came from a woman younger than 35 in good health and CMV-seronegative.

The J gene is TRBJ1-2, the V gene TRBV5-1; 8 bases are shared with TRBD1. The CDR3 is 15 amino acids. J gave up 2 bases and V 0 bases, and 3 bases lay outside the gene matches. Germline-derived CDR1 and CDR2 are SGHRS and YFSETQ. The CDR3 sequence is CASSLGQGLNYGYTF. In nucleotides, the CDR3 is TGCGCCAGCAGCTTGGGACAGGGGTTGAACTATGGCTACACCTTC.

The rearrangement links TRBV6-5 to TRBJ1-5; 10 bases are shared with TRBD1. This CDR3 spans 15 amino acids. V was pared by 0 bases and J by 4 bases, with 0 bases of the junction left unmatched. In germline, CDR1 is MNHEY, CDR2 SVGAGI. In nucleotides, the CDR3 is TGTGCCAGCAGTTACTCGGGACAGGGGAATCAGCCCCAGCATTTT. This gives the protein CASSYSGQGNQPQHF.

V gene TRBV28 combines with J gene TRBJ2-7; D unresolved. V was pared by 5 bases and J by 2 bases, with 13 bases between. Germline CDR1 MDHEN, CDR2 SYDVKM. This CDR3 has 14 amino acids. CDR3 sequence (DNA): TGTGCCAGCAGTCTGTCGGGTCTACCCTACGAGCAGTACTTC. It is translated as CASSLSGLPYEQYF. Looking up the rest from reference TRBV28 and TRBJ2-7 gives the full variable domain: DVKVTQSSRYLVKRTGEKVFLECVQDMDHENMFWYRQDPGLGLRLIYFSYDVKMKEKGDIPEGYSVSREKKERFSLILESASTNQTSMYLCASSLSGLPYEQYFGPGTRLTVT.

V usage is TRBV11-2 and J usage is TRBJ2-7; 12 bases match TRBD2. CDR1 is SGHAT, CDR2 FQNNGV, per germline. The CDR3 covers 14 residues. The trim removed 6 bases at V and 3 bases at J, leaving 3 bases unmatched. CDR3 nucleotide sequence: TGTGCCAGCAGACAGACTAGCGGGAGCTACGAGCAGTACTTC. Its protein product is CASRQTSGSYEQYF.